This record concerns one T cell receptor (beta chain) sequence. The entry originates in a study of blood T cell repertoires in COVID-19. Whole-study context: Material from acute and convalescent COVID-19 was sourced from the United States, Italy and Spain. Sources were T cells, B-cell-depleted T cells, or PBMCs; the material itself was cDNA or gDNA.

Authors' data handling: Amplification with reference gene primers provided the estimates of nucleated cell counts. Measured with immunoSEQ multiplex PCR; TCRdb has only the in-frame clones, and not every one. The DNA was the basis for D and trimming; V, J and clone size are from that table. The profile covers over 150,000 clones, with 90% appearing a single time and 0.5% to 0.6% taken by the ten largest. The specimen was peripheral blood. The TCR sequence derives from a man between 45 and 60 years old with acute or convalescent COVID-19.

The CDR3 protein is CASSFEREARTDTQYF. The CDR3 DNA reads as TGCGCCAGCAGCTTTGAACGGGAGGCCCGCACAGATACGCAGTATTTT. The chain has TRBV5-1 and TRBJ2-3; 7 bases are shared with TRBD2. This CDR3 has 16 residues. The V gene end was trimmed by 2 bases and the J gene end by 1 base; junction bases not matched to a gene: 7. From germline, CDR1 is SGHRS and CDR2 YFSETQ.